The text below deals with one T cell receptor (beta chain). The V gene end was trimmed by 4 bases and the J gene end by 8 bases; junction bases not matched to a gene: 8. CDR1 SGHDN and CDR2 FVKESK come from the germline V gene. The CDR3 loop spans 16 amino acids. The record originates from a study of blood T cell repertoires in COVID-19. Using immunoSEQ multiplex PCR, the repertoire was profiled, and TCRdb retains in-frame clones only, with some absent. The profile covers approximately 290,000 clones, with 70% to 90% appearing a single time and 0.87% taken by the ten largest. Sequencing used peripheral blood. The chain has TRBV14 and TRBJ1-4; TRBD1 matches 12 bases. This clonotype was obtained from a human donor with COVID-19, enrolled during active disease. The donor label of this sample is uncertain. This CDR3 is CASSPLGQGAGEKLFF. CDR3 in DNA: TGTGCCAGCAGCCCTCTGGGACAGGGGGCCGGGGAAAAACTGTTTTTT.